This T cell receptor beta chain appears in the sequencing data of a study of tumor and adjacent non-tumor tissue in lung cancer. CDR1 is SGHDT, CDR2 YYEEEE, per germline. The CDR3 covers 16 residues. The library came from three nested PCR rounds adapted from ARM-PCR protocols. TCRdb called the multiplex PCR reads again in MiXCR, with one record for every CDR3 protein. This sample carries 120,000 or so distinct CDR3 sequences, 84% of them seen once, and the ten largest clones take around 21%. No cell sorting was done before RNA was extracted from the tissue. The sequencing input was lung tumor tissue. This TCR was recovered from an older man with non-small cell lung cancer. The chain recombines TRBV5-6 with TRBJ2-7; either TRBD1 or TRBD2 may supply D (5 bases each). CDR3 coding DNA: TGTCTCAGCAGCTCCGTTGTCCGGGACGGGACCTACGAGCAGTACTTC. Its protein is CLSSSVVRDGTYEQYF. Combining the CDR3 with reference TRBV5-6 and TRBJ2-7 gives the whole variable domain DAGVTQSPTHLIKTRGQQVTLRCSPKSGHDTVSWYQQALGQGPQFIFQYYEEEERQRGNFPDRFSGHQFPNYSSELNVNALLLGDSALYLCLSSSVVRDGTYEQYFGPGTRLTVT.